In this sample, the clone carrying this T cell receptor beta chain turned up many times. The target antigen is unknown. The entry originates in a study of Graves' ophthalmopathy and Graves' hyperthyroidism. Points from the study as a whole: As the model predicted ophthalmopathy progression, it achieved a sensitivity of around 71% and a specificity of roughly 72%.

The authors amplified TCR beta CDR3 regions, and they did so from RNA transcripts for repertoire sequencing. RT-PCR was first run with HTBI primers, then multiplex PCR in a second round. Each CDR3 protein gets one entry after TCRdb re-called the multiplex PCR reads with MiXCR. Of around 400,000 distinct CDR3 sequences detected, more than 20% appear once; the ten largest clones hold 2.5% to 3.5%. This clonotype was sampled from a woman aged 18-29 years with stable Graves' hyperthyroidism. The sequencing input was peripheral blood.

CDR3 in DNA: TGCAGTGCCCAGGGAGAGAATAGCAATCAGCCCCAGCATTTT. As protein: CSAQGENSNQPQHF. The chain links TRBV20-1 to TRBJ1-5, with a weak D call TRBD1 (5 bases). The CDR3 has 14 amino acids. With 6 bases removed from V and 0 bases from J, the gap between germline ends came to 12 bases. CDR1 is DFQATT, CDR2 SNEGSKA, per germline (reference sequence).